This T cell receptor (beta chain) was obtained from a study of PD-1 blockade in classical Hodgkin lymphoma. This CDR3 is built from 13 residues. V lost 2 bases and J lost 9, with 12 bases in between. The germline V gene has CDR1 SGHRS and CDR2 YFSETQ. The time point was: newly diagnosed, previously untreated cHL patient sample. Magnetic negative selection was used to purify CD4+ T cells from PBMCs that had been thawed. Profiling relied on immunoSEQ multiplex PCR, and the TCRdb table lists in-frame clones only, not all of them. The sample shows roughly 14,000 clones, around 84% of them seen only once. The sequenced sample consisted of CD4+ T cells from blood. This chain links TRBV5-1 with TRBJ2-1, with D possibly matching TRBD2 (6 bases). The TCR was taken from a human donor with classical Hodgkin lymphoma. The CDR3 DNA reads as TGCGCCAGCAGCTTAACCACAGCGGGTGAGCAGTTCTTC. Its protein is CASSLTTAGEQFF.